Below are 22 T cell receptor beta chains sequenced from a single sample in a study of blood T cells in healthy people across ages. The use of a sample-barcoded 5' primer and a J-beta primer mix characterized a second PCR of roughly 6 to 11 cycles. TCRdb ran MiXCR on the 5' RACE reads and lists one entry per CDR3 protein. The sample carries 1.2 million to 1.5 million distinct CDR3 sequences, 45% to 70% recorded once. Sequenced input: blood. Receptors were obtained from a young man in good health.

This clonotype has more than one count but fewer than ten. The chain recombines TRBV11-2 with TRBJ1-5; D is perhaps TRBD1 (6 bases). Trimming removed 5 bases from V and 7 bases from J, with 12 bases in between. CDR1 and CDR2 from the germline V gene are SGHAT and FQNNGV. CDR3 size: 13 residues. Here the CDR3 reads CASSAAGVQPQHF. The CDR3 coding sequence is TGTGCCAGCAGCGCGGCAGGGGTCCAGCCCCAGCATTTT. The variable domain in full, with the rest retrieved from reference TRBV11-2 and TRBJ1-5, is EAGVAQSPRYKIIEKRQSVAFWCNPISGHATLYWYQQILGQGPKLLIQFQNNGVVDDSQLPKDRFSAERLKGVDSTLKIQPAKLEDSAVYLCASSAAGVQPQHFGDGTRLSIL.

The genes are TRBV10-3 and TRBJ1-1; 7 nucleotides agree with TRBD1. Germline loops: CDR1 ENHRY, CDR2 SYGVKD. The J segment lost 7 bases and the V segment lost 5 bases, leaving 7 bases of the junction unmatched. The CDR3 covers 13 residues. CDR3 residues: CAISPTGAVEAFF. The DNA of the CDR3 is TGTGCCATCAGTCCCACAGGGGCGGTTGAAGCTTTCTTT.

This clonotype was found once. The V and J genes are TRBV6-5 and TRBJ1-5; D may be TRBD1 (5 bases). The CDR3 is 14 amino acids. With 3 bases removed from V and 9 bases from J, the gap between germline ends came to 15 bases. The germline V gene has CDR1 MNHEY and CDR2 SVGAGI. CDR3 residues: CASSYFAGQGPQHF. As DNA, the CDR3 is TGTGCCAGCAGTTATTTTGCAGGGCAAGGGCCCCAGCATTTT.

The rearrangement uses TRBV6-1 and TRBJ2-2; TRBD2 matches at 9 bases. This CDR3 comprises 14 residues. Looked up from germline, CDR1 is MNHNS and CDR2 is SASEGT. V lost 8 bases, J lost 7 bases, and 8 bases stayed unmatched. The CDR3 sequence: CASGRTSASGELFF. The CDR3 DNA sequence: TGTGCCAGCGGCAGGACTAGCGCCAGCGGGGAGCTGTTTTTT.

The chain employs TRBV7-9 and TRBJ2-5, with a possible D match to TRBD2 (6 bases). Germline V gene data show CDR1 as SEHNR and CDR2 as FQNEAQ (reference sequence). Trimming took 8 bases from V and 11 from J, leaving 30 bases between them. The CDR3 runs to 16 residues. The CDR3 DNA reads TGTGCCAGCCAGCATTCCGCGGGGCGTACCTACAATGAGCAGTACTTC. The encoded protein is CASQHSAGRTYNEQYF.

This clonotype was observed a handful of times. The J gene is TRBJ2-5, the V gene TRBV20-1, with D hard to call. The J call may be incorrect, as the DNA end agrees better with TRBJ2-7. CDR3 length: 12 residues. Per the germline V gene, CDR1 is DFQATT and CDR2 is SNEGSKA (reference sequence). DNA for the CDR3: TGCAGTGCTAGTGAAGTTGGTCGCGAGCAGTACTTC. This gives the protein CSASEVGREQYF.

This clonotype was found many times. The chain carries TRBV28 and TRBJ2-1, with D maybe TRBD2 (5 bases). V lost 2 bases to trimming and J lost 10 bases, with 9 bases between them. Per germline, CDR1 MDHEN and CDR2 SYDVKM. CDR3 length: 12 amino acids. The CDR3 here is CASSLGLGEQFF. DNA for the CDR3: TGTGCCAGCAGTTTAGGACTCGGAGAGCAGTTCTTC.

This clonotype was observed a few times. Mismatch with germline at one junction end may stem from a read error. The chain employs TRBV6-1 and TRBJ1-1; the match to TRBD1 covers 9 bases. Germline V lookup: CDR1 MNHNS, CDR2 SASEGT. This CDR3 region has 13 residues. For the CDR3, the DNA is TGCGCCAGCAGTGGAGACAGGGGGACTGAAGCTTTCTTT. This translates into CASSGDRGTEAFF.

The chain has TRBV6-5 and TRBJ1-4; TRBD1 is a possible D gene (5 bases). The V end lost 2 bases, the J end lost 3 bases, and 10 bases lay between the germline ends. This CDR3 has 15 amino acids. Germline CDR1 is MNHEY and CDR2 is SVGAGI. DNA of the CDR3: TGTGCCAGCAGTTACGTACAGGCCCCTAATGAAAAACTGTTTTTT. Protein sequence: CASSYVQAPNEKLFF.

The rearrangement joins TRBV7-2 to TRBJ2-4; unclear D gene. This CDR3 region has 17 residues. Germline-derived CDR1 and CDR2 are SGHTA and FQGNSA. The germline V and J ends were trimmed by 0 bases and 1 base, with 13 bases remaining between them. The CDR3 bases are TGTGCCAGCAGCTTAGCCAGGATAGGCTTCGCCAAAAACATTCAGTACTTC. This sequence encodes CASSLARIGFAKNIQYF.

This clonotype showed up many times. The chain employs TRBV6-6 and TRBJ2-3; TRBD1 agrees at 8 bases. There are 14 residues in the CDR3. Germline V lookup: CDR1 MNHNY, CDR2 SVGAGI (reference sequence). J gave up 0 bases and V 5 bases, and 1 base lay outside the gene matches. CDR3 coding DNA: TGTGCCAGCAGTAGGGACAGGAGCACAGATACGCAGTATTTT. It translates to CASSRDRSTDTQYF.

The chain recombines TRBV4-2 with TRBJ2-7; 9 positions match TRBD1. CDR1 LGHNA and CDR2 YNFKEQ come from the germline V gene. The V segment lost 0 bases and the J segment 3 bases; nucleotides outside the gene matches: 9. The CDR3 extends over 17 amino acids. The CDR3 DNA follows: TGTGCCAGCAGCCAAGATCTAAGTCACAGGGGGCTCTACGAGCAGTACTTC. Encoded protein: CASSQDLSHRGLYEQYF.

The gene calls are TRBV4-1 and TRBJ1-1; TRBD1 aligns across 8 bases. The length of the CDR3 is 15 residues. The V and J ends lost 2 bases and 1 base, in that order; junction bases with no gene match: 3. The germline gives CDR1 MGHRA, CDR2 YSYEKL. CDR3 coding DNA: TGCGCCAGCAGCCAACCAGGGGGCCAGAACACTGAAGCTTTCTTT. The encoded protein is CASSQPGGQNTEAFF.

This clonotype was seen a few times. The chain recombines TRBV11-2 with TRBJ1-2; a possible D gene is TRBD1 (5 bases). This CDR3 contains 16 residues. Germline CDR1 and CDR2: SGHAT and FQNNGV. Trimming shortened V by 5 bases and J by 5 bases, and 21 bases separated the two germline ends. For the CDR3, the DNA is TGTGCCAGCAGCCACCAGCCCGGTGGGGCAGAGTATGGCTACACCTTC. This codes for CASSHQPGGAEYGYTF.

This clonotype was found a few times. This chain joins TRBV29-1 and TRBJ2-3, with 10 bases lining up with TRBD1. The CDR3 is 14 amino acids. Germline values: CDR1 SQVTM, CDR2 ANQGSEA. The ends lost 7 bases at V and 4 bases at J; junction bases unmatched: 8. CDR3 coding DNA: TGCAGCGCGAGGGACAGGGGAATGTCAGATACGCAGTATTTT. Its protein product is CSARDRGMSDTQYF.

The chain combines TRBV29-1 with TRBJ1-5; D is possibly TRBD1 (5 bases). The V end was cut by 6 bases, the J end by 6 bases, with 18 bases between. The CDR3 runs 14 residues. Germline CDR1 reads SQVTM; CDR2 reads ANQGSEA. The CDR3 coding sequence is TGCAGCGTCGCCACGGGGGGACTCGGTCAGCCCCAGCATTTT. This sequence encodes CSVATGGLGQPQHF.

V gene TRBV6-1 combines with J gene TRBJ2-1; tentative D call: TRBD1 (6 bases). CDR3 size: 16 residues. Germline V gene sequence: CDR1 MNHNS, CDR2 SASEGT. With 2 bases removed from V and 4 bases from J, the gap between germline ends came to 15 bases. As DNA, the CDR3 is TGTGCCAGCAGTGAAAGGGGCTGGACAGAATACAATGAGCAGTTCTTC. This gives the protein CASSERGWTEYNEQFF.

V is TRBV12-3 or TRBV12-4 and J is TRBJ2-1, with 9 nucleotides matching TRBD2. This CDR3 contains 16 residues. The trim removed 0 bases at V and 9 bases at J, leaving 9 bases unmatched. This CDR3 reads CASSLAGSGSRGEQFF. The CDR3 DNA is TGTGCCAGCAGTTTAGCCGGTAGCGGGAGTAGGGGTGAGCAGTTCTTC.

This rearrangement joins TRBV12-3 or TRBV12-4 to TRBJ1-5; TRBD1 is a possible D gene (6 bases). This CDR3 has 14 residues. V was trimmed by 0 bases and J by 6 bases, leaving 9 bases between them. The CDR3 nucleotides read TGTGCCAGCAGTTTAGCCGCAGGGGTTCAGCCCCAGCATTTT. It codes for CASSLAAGVQPQHF.

The chain uses TRBV7-9 and TRBJ2-3; D unclear. The germline CDR1 and CDR2 sequences are SEHNR and FQNEAQ (reference sequence). The CDR3 has 17 amino acids. Trimming shortened V by 1 base and J by 6 bases, and 20 bases separated the two germline ends. The CDR3 DNA follows: TGTGCCAGCAGCTTAGGGAAGACGCCAACCTTAGGGGATACGCAGTATTTT. This encodes CASSLGKTPTLGDTQYF.

CDR3 sequence reads: CSARGLPVEQFF. CDR3 bases: TGCAGTGCTAGGGGGTTGCCGGTTGAGCAGTTCTTC. V and J are TRBV20-1 and TRBJ2-1; D uncertain. Germline V lookup: CDR1 DFQATT, CDR2 SNEGSKA (reference sequence). V lost 3 bases to trimming and J lost 9 bases, with 12 bases between them. The CDR3 is 12 amino acids.

This chain links TRBV3-1 with TRBJ1-3; possible D gene TRBD1, 5 bases. V was cut by 3 bases and J by 2 bases, with 14 bases left in between. Germline CDR1 LGHDT, CDR2 YNNKEL (reference sequence). This CDR3 comprises 16 residues. CDR3 sequence: CASSQLFREAGNTIYF. The DNA of the CDR3 is TGTGCCAGCAGCCAGCTGTTCAGGGAGGCTGGAAACACCATATATTTT.